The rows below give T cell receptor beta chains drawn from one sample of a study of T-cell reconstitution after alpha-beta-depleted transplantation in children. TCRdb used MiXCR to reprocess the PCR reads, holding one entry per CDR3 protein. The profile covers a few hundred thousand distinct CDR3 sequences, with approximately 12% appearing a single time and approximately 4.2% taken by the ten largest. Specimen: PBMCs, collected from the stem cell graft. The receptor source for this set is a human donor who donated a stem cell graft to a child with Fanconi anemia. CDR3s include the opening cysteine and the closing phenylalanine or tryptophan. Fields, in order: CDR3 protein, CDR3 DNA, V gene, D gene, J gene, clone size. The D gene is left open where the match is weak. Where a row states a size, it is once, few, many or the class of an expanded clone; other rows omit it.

CASSLDSSLDEQYF	TGTGCCAGCAGCTTAGACTCAAGTCTCGACGAGCAGTACTTC	TRBV7-9	.	TRBJ2-7	.
CASSLTLGGIGTDTQYF	TGCGCCAGCAGCTTGACCCTCGGGGGGATCGGCACAGATACGCAGTATTTT	TRBV5-1	TRBD2	TRBJ2-3	.
CASGRGGKDGELFF	TGTGCCAGCGGGCGGGGGGGTAAGGACGGGGAGCTGTTTTTT	TRBV12-3/TRBV12-4	TRBD2	TRBJ2-2	.
CSADRGSWGYTF	TGCAGCGCGGACAGGGGATCGTGGGGCTACACCTTC	TRBV29-1	TRBD1	TRBJ1-2	.
CASSYSEGFTEAFF	TGTGCCAGCAGTTACTCAGAGGGTTTCACTGAAGCTTTCTTT	TRBV6-5	.	TRBJ1-1	.
CASSRGQGGEQFF	TGTGCCAGCAGCAGGGGACAGGGCGGTGAGCAGTTCTTC	TRBV5-4	TRBD1	TRBJ2-1	many
CASSPGGLLRETQYF	TGTGCCAGCAGCCCCGGGGGACTATTGAGAGAGACCCAGTACTTC	TRBV7-3	TRBD2	TRBJ2-5	.
CASSMTGDGNTIYF	TGTGCCAGCAGCATGACAGGGGACGGAAACACCATATATTTT	TRBV13	TRBD1	TRBJ1-3	few
CSAIPRIRDTEAFF	TGCAGTGCTATTCCCCGGATACGGGACACTGAAGCTTTCTTT	TRBV20-1	.	TRBJ1-1	.
CASSLRATLSEYNEQFF	TGTGCCAGCAGCTTGCGGGCCACACTGTCGGAATACAATGAGCAGTTCTTC	TRBV7-8	.	TRBJ2-1	few
CASRRGLDTQYF	TGTGCCAGCAGGAGGGGGCTGGATACGCAGTATTTT	TRBV6-5	TRBD1	TRBJ2-3	many
CASSQELAGGKDTQYF	TGCGCCAGCAGCCAAGAACTAGCGGGGGGAAAAGATACGCAGTATTTT	TRBV4-1	TRBD2	TRBJ2-3	.
CASRPSGGAYNEQFF	TGTGCCAGCAGACCTAGCGGGGGGGCTTACAATGAGCAGTTCTTC	TRBV12-3/TRBV12-4	TRBD2	TRBJ2-1	few
CAISPGQGADTQYF	TGTGCCATCAGCCCGGGACAGGGTGCAGATACGCAGTATTTT	TRBV10-3	TRBD1	TRBJ2-3	many
CASTGLAANEQFF	TGTGCCAGCACCGGACTAGCGGCGAATGAGCAGTTCTTC	TRBV5-6	TRBD2	TRBJ2-1	few
CASSRGTVNTGELFF	TGTGCCAGCAGCCGTGGGACAGTGAACACCGGGGAGCTGTTTTTT	TRBV11-2	TRBD1	TRBJ2-2	.
CASSFGGWGSPLHF	TGTGCCAGCAGTTTCGGCGGTTGGGGGTCACCCCTCCACTTT	TRBV12-3/TRBV12-4	.	TRBJ1-6	few
CASSRIRGGANTEAFF	TGCGCCAGCAGCCGTATCCGGGGGGGCGCGAACACTGAAGCTTTCTTT	TRBV4-3	.	TRBJ1-1	.
CSPRELLNTEAFF	TGCAGCCCCCGCGAGCTATTGAACACTGAAGCTTTCTTT	TRBV29-1	.	TRBJ1-1	.
CASSLFSGQGTNTQYF	TGTGCCAGCAGTTTATTTTCGGGACAGGGGACAAATACGCAGTATTTT	TRBV27	TRBD1	TRBJ2-3	many
CASSQERGGRETQYF	TGCGCCAGCAGCCAGGAGCGGGGGGGCCGAGAGACCCAGTACTTC	TRBV4-3	TRBD2	TRBJ2-5	.
CASSDGAGELFF	TGCGCCAGCAGTGATGGGGCCGGGGAGCTGTTTTTT	TRBV10-1	.	TRBJ2-2	.
CASSLGGATNTEAFF	TGCGCCAGCAGCTTGGGAGGGGCTACGAACACTGAAGCTTTCTTT	TRBV5-1	.	TRBJ1-1	.
CASSVVAEPLYNEQFF	TGTGCCAGCAGCGTAGTGGCGGAACCACTCTACAATGAGCAGTTCTTC	TRBV9	.	TRBJ2-1	many
CASSYAGFEQYF	TGTGCCAGCAGCTACGCAGGGTTTGAGCAGTACTTC	TRBV7-9	.	TRBJ2-7	few
CASGLETAFF	TGTGCTAGTGGTTTAGAGACAGCTTTCTTT	TRBV12-5	.	TRBJ1-1	few
CSVRPSGGTQYF	TGCAGCGTTCGGCCCTCGGGTGGGACCCAGTACTTC	TRBV29-1	.	TRBJ2-5	many
CASSVDQQETQYF	TGTGCCAGCAGCGTGGATCAGCAAGAGACCCAGTACTTC	TRBV5-4	.	TRBJ2-5	many
CASSTQAFETDTQYF	TGTGCCAGCAGCACACAGGCTTTTGAAACAGATACGCAGTATTTT	TRBV7-2	.	TRBJ2-3	.
CASSPPRTSGTHEQYF	TGTGCCAGCAGCCCGCCCCGGACTAGCGGGACCCACGAGCAGTACTTC	TRBV7-9	TRBD2	TRBJ2-7	.
CASSPSGGTSGYTF	TGTGCCAGCAGCCCTAGTGGAGGGACGAGTGGCTACACCTTC	TRBV7-2	.	TRBJ1-2	few
CAICPGTSGGASYNEQFF	.	TRBV12-3/TRBV12-4	.	TRBJ2-1	.
CALRAGNTEAFF	TGTGCCCTCAGGGCAGGGAACACTGAAGCTTTCTTT	TRBV6-6	.	TRBJ1-1	.
CASRRELINQPQHF	TGTGCCAGCAGACGAGAACTGATTAATCAGCCCCAGCATTTT	TRBV28	.	TRBJ1-5	few
CASSYLGQGYPYEQYF	TGTGCCAGCAGTTACCTTGGACAGGGATATCCCTACGAGCAGTACTTC	TRBV27	TRBD1	TRBJ2-7	once
CASSWDRELEETQYF	TGCGCCAGCAGCTGGGACAGGGAACTAGAAGAGACCCAGTACTTC	TRBV5-1	TRBD1	TRBJ2-5	.
CASSLQGTQYF	TGTGCCAGCAGTCTACAGGGAACCCAGTACTTC	TRBV12-3/TRBV12-4	.	TRBJ2-5	many
CASSPRGPTEAFF	TGCGCCAGCAGTCCGAGGGGGCCCACTGAAGCTTTCTTT	TRBV5-1	TRBD1	TRBJ1-1	many
CASSSTEGPMNTEAFF	TGCGCCAGCAGCTCCACCGAGGGACCGATGAACACTGAAGCTTTCTTT	TRBV5-1	.	TRBJ1-1	many
CAWSDPGQGGYTF	TGTGCCTGGAGTGATCCGGGACAGGGAGGCTACACCTTC	TRBV30	TRBD1	TRBJ1-2	once
CASSLAGTKTQYF	TGTGCCAGCAGCTTAGCTGGGACCAAGACCCAGTACTTC	TRBV7-2	.	TRBJ2-5	.
CASSFGQQQETQYF	TGTGCCAGCAGTTTTGGACAGCAGCAAGAGACCCAGTACTTC	TRBV12-3/TRBV12-4	.	TRBJ2-5	few
CASSPDRVREQFF	TGTGCCAGCAGCCCCGACAGGGTGAGGGAGCAGTTCTTC	TRBV5-5	TRBD1	TRBJ2-1	few
CASSEAAVRNSGANVLTF	TGTGCCAGCAGTGAAGCGGCAGTAAGAAACTCTGGGGCCAACGTCCTGACTTTC	TRBV2	.	TRBJ2-6	few
CSFSKAGEPYEQYF	TGCAGTTTCTCTAAAGCGGGCGAGCCCTACGAGCAGTACTTC	TRBV20-1	.	TRBJ2-7	.
CASSLRQRSLYGYTF	TGTGCCAGCAGCCTACGACAGAGAAGCCTTTATGGCTACACCTTC	TRBV7-2	.	TRBJ1-2	.
CASSPGGGNEQFF	TGTGCCAGCAGCCCTGGGGGGGGAAATGAGCAGTTCTTC	TRBV11-1	TRBD2	TRBJ2-1	many
CASNLGGGNTEAFF	TGCGCCAGCAATTTGGGGGGGGGAAACACTGAAGCTTTCTTT	TRBV5-1	.	TRBJ1-1	.
CASSQDRAEKLFF	TGCGCCAGCAGCCAAGATCGCGCGGAAAAACTGTTTTTT	TRBV4-3	.	TRBJ1-4	few
CASRPIWASGANVLTF	TGTGCCAGCAGGCCCATTTGGGCCTCTGGGGCCAACGTCCTGACTTTC	TRBV12-3/TRBV12-4	.	TRBJ2-6	.
CSARGGSGKTDTQYF	TGCAGTGCTAGAGGCGGGTCAGGGAAGACAGATACGCAGTATTTT	TRBV20-1	.	TRBJ2-3	many
CASSPSPDYNEQFF	TGTGCCAGCAGCCCGTCCCCAGACTACAATGAGCAGTTCTTC	TRBV7-9	.	TRBJ2-1	.
CASRAAGYGYTF	TGCGCCAGCAGGGCGGCCGGATATGGCTACACCTTC	TRBV5-1	.	TRBJ1-2	.
CASSYSGRYTDTQYF	TGTGCCAGCAGTTACTCGGGCAGATACACAGATACGCAGTATTTT	TRBV6-5	.	TRBJ2-3	many
CASSPRGEDTQYF	TGTGCCAGCTCACCGCGCGGGGAGGATACGCAGTATTTT	TRBV18	.	TRBJ2-3	many